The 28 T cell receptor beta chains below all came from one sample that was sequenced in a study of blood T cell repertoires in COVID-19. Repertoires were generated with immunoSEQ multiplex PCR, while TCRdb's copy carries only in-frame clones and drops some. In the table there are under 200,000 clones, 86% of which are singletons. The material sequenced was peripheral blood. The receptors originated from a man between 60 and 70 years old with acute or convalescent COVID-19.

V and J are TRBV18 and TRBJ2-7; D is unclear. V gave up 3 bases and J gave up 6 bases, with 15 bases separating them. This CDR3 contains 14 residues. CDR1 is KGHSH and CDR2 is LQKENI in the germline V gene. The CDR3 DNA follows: TGTGCCAGCTCACCCGGAGCTCAGATTCCCGAGCAGTACTTC. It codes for CASSPGAQIPEQYF.

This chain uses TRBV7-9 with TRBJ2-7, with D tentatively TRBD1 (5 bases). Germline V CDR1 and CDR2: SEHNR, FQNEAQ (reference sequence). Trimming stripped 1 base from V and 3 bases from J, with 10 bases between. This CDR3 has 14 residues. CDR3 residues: CASSLEGRDYEQYF. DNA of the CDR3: TGTGCCAGCAGCTTAGAGGGCAGGGACTACGAGCAGTACTTC.

The CDR3 sequence: CATPQRTNYNEQFF. CDR3 nucleotides: TGTGCCACCCCCCAGAGGACTAACTACAATGAGCAGTTCTTC. The genes are TRBV28 and TRBJ2-1; a weak D match, TRBD2 (6 bases). Trimming pared 10 bases from V and 3 bases from J, leaving 16 bases between. The CDR3 is 14 amino acids. Germline V lookup: CDR1 MDHEN, CDR2 SYDVKM.

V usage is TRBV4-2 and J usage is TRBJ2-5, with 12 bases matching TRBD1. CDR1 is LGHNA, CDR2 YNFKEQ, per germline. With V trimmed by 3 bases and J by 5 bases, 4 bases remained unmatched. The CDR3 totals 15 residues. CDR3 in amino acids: CASSQEGQGAETQYF. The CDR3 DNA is TGTGCCAGCAGCCAGGAGGGACAGGGGGCCGAGACCCAGTACTTC.

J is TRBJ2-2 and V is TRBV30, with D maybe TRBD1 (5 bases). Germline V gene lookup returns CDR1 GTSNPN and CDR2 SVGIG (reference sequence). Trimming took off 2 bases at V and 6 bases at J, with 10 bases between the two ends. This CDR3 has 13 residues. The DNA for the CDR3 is TGTGCCTGGAGTCCTACCAGGGCCGGGGAGCTGTTTTTT. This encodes CAWSPTRAGELFF.

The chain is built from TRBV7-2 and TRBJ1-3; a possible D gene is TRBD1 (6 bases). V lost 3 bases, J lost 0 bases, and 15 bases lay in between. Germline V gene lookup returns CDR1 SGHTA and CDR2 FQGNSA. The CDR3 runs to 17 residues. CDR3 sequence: CASSLAGTLSSGNTIYF. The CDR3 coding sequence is TGTGCCAGCAGCTTGGCCGGGACACTCAGCTCTGGAAACACCATATATTTT.

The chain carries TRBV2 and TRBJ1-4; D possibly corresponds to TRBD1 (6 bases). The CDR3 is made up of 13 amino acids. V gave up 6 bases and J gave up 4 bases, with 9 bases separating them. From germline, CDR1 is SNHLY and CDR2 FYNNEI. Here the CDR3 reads CASRAGVNEKLFF. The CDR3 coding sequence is TGTGCCAGCAGGGCAGGGGTTAATGAAAAACTGTTTTTT.

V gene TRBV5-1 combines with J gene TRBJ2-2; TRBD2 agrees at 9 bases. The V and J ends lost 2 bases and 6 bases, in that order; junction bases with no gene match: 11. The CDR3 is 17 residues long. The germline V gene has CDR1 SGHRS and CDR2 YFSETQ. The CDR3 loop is CASSFPLQAGGSGELFF. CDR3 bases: TGCGCCAGCAGCTTCCCGTTACAAGCGGGAGGATCCGGGGAGCTGTTTTTT.

CDR3 amino acids: CASSVNPTSGTKGSYYEQYF. The CDR3 region has the DNA TGTGCCAGCAGCGTAAATCCCACTAGCGGTACCAAGGGGTCTTACTACGAGCAGTACTTC. The chain joins TRBV9 to TRBJ2-7; 8 bases match TRBD2. The J segment lost 3 bases and the V segment lost 1 base, leaving 21 bases of the junction unmatched. Germline V gene lookup returns CDR1 SGDLS and CDR2 YYNGEE. This CDR3 is 20 amino acids long.

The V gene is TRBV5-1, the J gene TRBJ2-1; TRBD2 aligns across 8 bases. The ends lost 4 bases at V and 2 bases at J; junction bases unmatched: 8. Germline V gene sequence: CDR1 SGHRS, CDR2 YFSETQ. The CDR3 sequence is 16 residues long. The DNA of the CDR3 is TGCGCCAGCAGCCCCGGACTAGCCGATGCCTACAATGAGCAGTTCTTC. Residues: CASSPGLADAYNEQFF.

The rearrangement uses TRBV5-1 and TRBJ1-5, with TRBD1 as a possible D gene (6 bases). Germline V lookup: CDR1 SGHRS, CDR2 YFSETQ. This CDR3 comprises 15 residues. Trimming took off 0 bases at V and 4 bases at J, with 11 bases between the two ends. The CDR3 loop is CASSLDGQLNQPQHF. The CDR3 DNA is TGCGCCAGCAGCTTGGATGGACAGCTAAATCAGCCCCAGCATTTT.

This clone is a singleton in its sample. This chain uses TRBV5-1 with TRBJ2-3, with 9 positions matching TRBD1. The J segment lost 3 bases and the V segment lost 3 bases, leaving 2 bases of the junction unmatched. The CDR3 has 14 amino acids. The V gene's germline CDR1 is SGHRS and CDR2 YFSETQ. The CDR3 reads CASSSDRGTDTQYF. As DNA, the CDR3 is TGCGCCAGCAGCTCGGACAGGGGAACAGATACGCAGTATTTT. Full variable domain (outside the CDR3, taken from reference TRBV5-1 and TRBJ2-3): KAGVTQTPRYLIKTRGQQVTLSCSPISGHRSVSWYQQTPGQGLQFLFEYFSETQRNKGNFPGRFSGRQFSNSRSEMNVSTLELGDSALYLCASSSDRGTDTQYFGPGTRLTVL.

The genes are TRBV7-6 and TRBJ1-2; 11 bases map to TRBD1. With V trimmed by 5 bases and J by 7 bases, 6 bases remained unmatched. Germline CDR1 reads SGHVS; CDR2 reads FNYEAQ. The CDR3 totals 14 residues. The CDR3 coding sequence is TGTGCCAGCAGCGTCGGACAGGGGGCGACTGGCTACACCTTC. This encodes CASSVGQGATGYTF.

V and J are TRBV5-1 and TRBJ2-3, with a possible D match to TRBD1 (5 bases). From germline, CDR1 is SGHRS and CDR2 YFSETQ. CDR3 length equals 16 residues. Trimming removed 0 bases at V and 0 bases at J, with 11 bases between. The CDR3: CASSLVPAGSTDTQYF. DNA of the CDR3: TGCGCCAGCAGCTTGGTCCCTGCAGGGAGCACAGATACGCAGTATTTT.

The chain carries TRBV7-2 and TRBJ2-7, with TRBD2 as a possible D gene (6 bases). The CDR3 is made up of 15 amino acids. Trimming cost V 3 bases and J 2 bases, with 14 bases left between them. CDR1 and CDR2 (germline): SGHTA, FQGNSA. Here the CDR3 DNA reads TGTGCCAGCAGCTTGGGGGGTAGCGCTACCTACGAGCAGTACTTC. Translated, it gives CASSLGGSATYEQYF.

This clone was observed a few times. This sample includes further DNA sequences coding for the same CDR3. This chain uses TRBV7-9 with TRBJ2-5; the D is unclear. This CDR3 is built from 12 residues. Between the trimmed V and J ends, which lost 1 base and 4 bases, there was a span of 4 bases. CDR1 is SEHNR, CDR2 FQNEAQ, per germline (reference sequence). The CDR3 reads CASSLVRETQYF. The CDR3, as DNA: TGTGCCAGCAGCTTAGTTCGAGAGACCCAGTACTTC.

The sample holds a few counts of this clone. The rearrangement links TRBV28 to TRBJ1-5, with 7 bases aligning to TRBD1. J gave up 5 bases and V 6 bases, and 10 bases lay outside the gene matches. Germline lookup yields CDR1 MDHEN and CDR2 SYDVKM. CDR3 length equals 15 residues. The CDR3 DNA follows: TGTGCCAGCAGATCGGGGACAGCAGGGCATCAGCCCCAGCATTTT. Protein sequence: CASRSGTAGHQPQHF.

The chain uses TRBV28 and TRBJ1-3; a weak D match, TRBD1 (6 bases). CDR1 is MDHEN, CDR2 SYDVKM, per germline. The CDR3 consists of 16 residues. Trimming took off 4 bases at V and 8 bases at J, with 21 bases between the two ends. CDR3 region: CASSSSTTGSEDTIYF. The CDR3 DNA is TGTGCCAGCAGTTCCTCGACGACAGGCTCTGAGGACACCATATATTTT.

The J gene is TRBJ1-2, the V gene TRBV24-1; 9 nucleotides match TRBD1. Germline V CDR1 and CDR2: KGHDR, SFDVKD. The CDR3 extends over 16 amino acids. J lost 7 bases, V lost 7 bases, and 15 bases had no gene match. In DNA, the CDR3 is TGTGCCACCAGGCCGGGACAGGGAATGGGAGGATCTGGCTACACCTTC. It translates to CATRPGQGMGGSGYTF.

The CDR3 here is CASSVGQWDYGYTF. The DNA of the CDR3 is TGTGCCAGCAGCGTGGGACAGTGGGACTATGGCTACACCTTC. This rearrangement joins TRBV5-4 to TRBJ1-2, with TRBD1 identical over 7 bases. V lost 4 bases to trimming and J lost 3 bases; unmatched junction nucleotides: 6. The CDR3 loop spans 14 amino acids. CDR1 and CDR2 from the germline V gene are SGHNT and YYREEE (reference sequence).

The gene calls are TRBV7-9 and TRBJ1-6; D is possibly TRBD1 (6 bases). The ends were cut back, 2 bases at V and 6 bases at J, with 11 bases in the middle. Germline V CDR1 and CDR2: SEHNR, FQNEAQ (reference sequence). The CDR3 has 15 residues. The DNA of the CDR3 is TGTGCCAGCAGCTTAAGTACAGGGTCTAATTCACCCCTCCACTTT. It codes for CASSLSTGSNSPLHF.

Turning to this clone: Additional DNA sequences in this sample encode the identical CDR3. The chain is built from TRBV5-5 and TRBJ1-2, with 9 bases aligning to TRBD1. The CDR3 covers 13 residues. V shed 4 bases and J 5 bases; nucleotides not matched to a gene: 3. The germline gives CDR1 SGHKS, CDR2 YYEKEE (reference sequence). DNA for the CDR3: TGTGCCAGCAGCCAGGGACAGGGTTATGGCTACACCTTC. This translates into CASSQGQGYGYTF.

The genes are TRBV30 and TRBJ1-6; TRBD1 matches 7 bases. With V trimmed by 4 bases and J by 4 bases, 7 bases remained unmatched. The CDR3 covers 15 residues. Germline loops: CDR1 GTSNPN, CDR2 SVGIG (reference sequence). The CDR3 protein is CAWTPDRPYNSPLHF. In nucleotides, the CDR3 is TGTGCCTGGACCCCGGACAGGCCTTATAATTCACCCCTCCACTTT.

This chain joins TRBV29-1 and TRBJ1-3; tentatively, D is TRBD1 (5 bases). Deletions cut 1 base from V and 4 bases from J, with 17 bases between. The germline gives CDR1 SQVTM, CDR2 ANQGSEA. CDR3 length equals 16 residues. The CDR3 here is CSVEGARGSGGNTIYF. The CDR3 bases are TGCAGCGTTGAAGGCGCTCGGGGGTCGGGGGGAAACACCATATATTTT.

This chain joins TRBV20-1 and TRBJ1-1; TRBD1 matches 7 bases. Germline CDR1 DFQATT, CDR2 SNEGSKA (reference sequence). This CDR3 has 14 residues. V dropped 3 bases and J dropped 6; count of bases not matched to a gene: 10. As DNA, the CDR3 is TGCAGTGCTAGTCCCCCCAGGGGGACTGCTGAAGCTTTCTTT. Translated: CSASPPRGTAEAFF.

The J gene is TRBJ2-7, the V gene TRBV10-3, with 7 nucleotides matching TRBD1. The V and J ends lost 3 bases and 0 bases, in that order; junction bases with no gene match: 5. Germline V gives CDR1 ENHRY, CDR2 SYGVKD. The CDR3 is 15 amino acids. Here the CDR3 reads CAISDPGTASYEQYF. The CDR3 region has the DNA TGTGCCATCAGTGACCCCGGGACAGCCTCCTACGAGCAGTACTTC.

CDR3 amino acids: CASSPPDRVGEQYF. The CDR3 bases are TGTGCCAGCTCACCACCTGACAGGGTTGGGGAGCAGTACTTC. The genes are TRBV18 and TRBJ2-7; 7 bases map to TRBD1. The germline V gene has CDR1 KGHSH and CDR2 LQKENI. This CDR3 region has 14 residues. Trimming cost V 0 bases and J 7 bases; bases outside gene matches: 6.

CDR3: CASIGPGGGRGTEAFF. The CDR3 nucleotides read TGTGCCAGCATTGGCCCCGGCGGGGGGCGGGGCACTGAAGCTTTCTTT. This chain links TRBV28 with TRBJ1-1, with a possible D match to TRBD1 (6 bases). The V gene's germline CDR1 is MDHEN and CDR2 SYDVKM. Trimming cost V 7 bases and J 4 bases, with 22 bases left between them. This CDR3 has 16 amino acids. Combining the CDR3 with reference TRBV28 and TRBJ1-1 gives the whole variable domain DVKVTQSSRYLVKRTGEKVFLECVQDMDHENMFWYRQDPGLGLRLIYFSYDVKMKEKGDIPEGYSVSREKKERFSLILESASTNQTSMYLCASIGPGGGRGTEAFFGQGTRLTVV.